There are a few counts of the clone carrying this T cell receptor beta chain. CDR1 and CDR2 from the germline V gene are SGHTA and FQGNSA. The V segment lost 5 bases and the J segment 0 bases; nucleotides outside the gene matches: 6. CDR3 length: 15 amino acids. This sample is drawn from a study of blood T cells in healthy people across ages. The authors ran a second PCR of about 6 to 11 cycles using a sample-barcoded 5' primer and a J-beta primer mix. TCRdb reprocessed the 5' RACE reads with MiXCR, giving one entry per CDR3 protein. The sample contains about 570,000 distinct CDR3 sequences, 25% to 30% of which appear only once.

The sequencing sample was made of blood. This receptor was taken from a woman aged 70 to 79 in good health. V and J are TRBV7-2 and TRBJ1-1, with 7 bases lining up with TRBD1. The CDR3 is CASSPSGQLNTEAFF. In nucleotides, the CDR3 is TGTGCCAGCAGCCCATCGGGACAGTTGAACACTGAAGCTTTCTTT.